This T cell receptor (beta chain) was identified in a study of tumour-infiltrating T cells in Burkitt lymphoma. Across the study: Productive clonality predicted overall and progression-free survival.

On this clone itself: The sample has other DNA sequences that encode this CDR3 too.

Assay: immunoSEQ multiplex PCR; the TCRdb copy retains only in-frame clones and omits some. In the table there are 15,000 to 20,000 clones, roughly 80% of which are singletons. Sequenced sample: tumor tissue. The TCR was taken from a human donor with diffuse large B-cell lymphoma.

The CDR3: CASSIVGSYGYTF. In DNA, the CDR3 is TGTGCCAGTAGTATAGTGGGAAGCTATGGCTACACCTTC. J is TRBJ1-2 and V is TRBV19; D gene unclear. This CDR3 spans 13 amino acids. Germline V CDR1 and CDR2: LNHDA, SQIVND (reference sequence). Deletions cut 1 base from V and 4 bases from J, with 7 bases between.